Listed below are T cell receptor beta chains from one sample, sequenced in a study of vaccination and CD4 T cells after COVID-19. MiXCR was run by TCRdb on the PCR reads, yielding one entry per CDR3 protein. The sample lists about 6,700 distinct CDR3 sequences; 52% were seen once. Their specific antigens are unknown. The sample taken for sequencing was CD4+ T cells from blood, cultured in vitro. These TCRs come from a human donor in good health. CDR3s include the opening cysteine and the closing phenylalanine or tryptophan. The D gene is left open where the match is weak.

- | TRBJ1-2 | TRBV29-1 | CSIDWRTNYGYTF
- | TRBJ1-2 | TRBV14 | CASSQDQGYGYTF
- | TRBJ2-3 | TRBV5-4 | CASTLDRTDTQYF
TRBD2 | TRBJ2-3 | TRBV7-2 | CASSLAGGTTDTQYF
- | TRBJ2-3 | TRBV24-1 | CATSDPKGSGGTDTQYF
- | TRBJ1-5 | TRBV6-1 | CASRDRGGGREQPQHF
- | TRBJ1-4 | TRBV25-1 | CASSQEKLFF
- | TRBJ1-4 | TRBV7-6 | CASSPMQATNEKLFF
TRBD1 | TRBJ1-5 | TRBV7-2 | CASSSRTGGNQPQHF
- | TRBJ2-7 | TRBV6-1 | CASMELSGRYEQYF
TRBD1 | TRBJ1-2 | TRBV19 | CASSITGDGYTF
TRBD2 | TRBJ2-3 | TRBV6-1 | CASIASGTDTQYF
- | TRBJ2-6 | TRBV27 | CASSLTSGANVLTF
TRBD2 | TRBJ2-3 | TRBV7-6 | CASSLDGSGGRDTQYF
TRBD1 | TRBJ1-2 | TRBV19 | CASSKDRGSGYTF
- | TRBJ2-5 | TRBV5-4 | CASSDWHVETQYF
- | TRBJ1-3 | TRBV6-5 | CASSYRIGAGNTIYF
- | TRBJ1-5 | TRBV6-1 | CASGPGGQPQHF
- | TRBJ2-7 | TRBV10-3 | CAISERVQTYEQYF
- | TRBJ1-3 | TRBV20-1 | CSARQPASSGNTIYF
- | TRBJ1-2 | TRBV28 | CASSITGLDYGYTF
TRBD2 | TRBJ2-3 | TRBV20-1 | CSAAHSGGLDTQYF
TRBD2 | TRBJ2-1 | TRBV7-2 | CASSSTSGRYEQFF
TRBD1 | TRBJ1-1 | TRBV12-3/TRBV12-4 | CASNLSGTGGSEAFF
- | TRBJ1-1 | TRBV5-4 | CASSWRGGNTEAFF
TRBD2 | TRBJ2-5 | TRBV6-2/TRBV6-3 | CATGGLAGGNQYF
TRBD1 | TRBJ1-5 | TRBV6-1 | CASSASQGEEAPQHF
TRBD1 | TRBJ2-5 | TRBV6-1 | CASSRDRVQETQYF
- | TRBJ2-1 | TRBV5-1 | CASSLVGVSEQFF
TRBD2 | TRBJ2-5 | TRBV5-8 | CASSLAASGGLGQETQYF
TRBD1 | TRBJ1-1 | TRBV24-1 | CATSAVGQGAEAFF
- | TRBJ2-1 | TRBV12-3/TRBV12-4 | CASSLFSNEQFF
- | TRBJ1-4 | TRBV19 | CASSWADEKLFF
- | TRBJ2-5 | TRBV27 | CASSLWRGSETQYF
- | TRBJ1-5 | TRBV6-1 | CASRSYVNNQPQHF
- | TRBJ1-2 | TRBV20-1 | CSAIRIGYNGYTF
- | TRBJ2-7 | TRBV10-3 | CAIRISGRGFSYEQYF
- | TRBJ1-1 | TRBV6-1 | CASSVGTLLVNTEAFF
- | TRBJ1-6 | TRBV20-1 | CSARERENSPLHF
- | TRBJ1-5 | TRBV6-2/TRBV6-3 | CASLSLAPGFQPQHF
TRBD1 | TRBJ1-1 | TRBV20-1 | CSANLDRTGGETAFF
- | TRBJ1-4 | TRBV4-2 | CASSTNSRATNEKLFF
TRBD1 | TRBJ2-1 | TRBV10-1 | CASSGQGAQDNEQFF
TRBD1 | TRBJ1-5 | TRBV6-1 | CASTLGTAYSNQPQHF
- | TRBJ1-2 | TRBV7-9 | CASSSGRGYTF
- | TRBJ1-1 | TRBV7-9 | CASSLSGAVGEAFF
- | TRBJ2-7 | TRBV5-1 | CASSMGPNSYEQYF
- | TRBJ2-3 | TRBV19 | CASSTFRTDTQYF
TRBD2 | TRBJ2-1 | TRBV20-1 | CSARDGGLAGFGQFF